A selection of T cell receptor beta chains follows, all from one sample in a study of T-cell reconstitution after alpha-beta-depleted transplantation in children. From the PCR reads, TCRdb called clonotypes with MiXCR, one entry per CDR3 protein. The table lists approximately 980,000 distinct CDR3 sequences, under 30% of them singletons. Material: PBMCs, mostly from graft donor cells, obtained 360 days after TCRalphabeta/CD19-depleted stem cell transplant. Every receptor here comes from a boy under two years old who had a stem cell transplant for SCID, so the T cells may come from the graft donor. Each CDR3 is given with its conserved first and last residue.

v_call cdr3_aa
TRBV20-1 CSAASGASYNEQFF
TRBV10-3 CAISESLAGNEQFF
TRBV7-2 CASSLGSGRGPEQFF
TRBV29-1 CSVQMAFTDTQYF
TRBV4-1 CASSQLGGGTDTQYF
TRBV20-1 CSASGTGGYGGELFF
TRBV12-3/TRBV12-4 CASSYRSRVSTDTQYF
TRBV5-6 CASSTNTGFGYTF
TRBV5-1 CASRQDEGTGPQETQYF
TRBV6-2/TRBV6-3 CASSRQGAGQSPLHF
TRBV15 CATSRSLGTVGFHQPQHF
TRBV20-1 CSAGTSGYSTDTQYF
TRBV4-2 CASSQDPVRVSQETQYF
TRBV2 CASSGMLGPGANVLTF
TRBV5-1 CASSSGGDSTYEQYF
TRBV20-1 CSAALQGGAFF
TRBV19 CASSWTGRSNQPQHF
TRBV28 CASINGGHYGYTF
TRBV12-5 CASGPGGLAGLEQFF
TRBV20-1 CSASTDREGYTF
TRBV5-1 CASSSGGANTEAFF
TRBV6-5 CASSYSISIGSTAFF
TRBV30 CAWSTVALNQPQHF
TRBV4-2 CASSQQTSGGVEETQYF
TRBV24-1 CATSDIYNNEQFF
TRBV7-2 CASSLGWNEQFF
TRBV7-3 CASSSLRLAGGQTDTQYF
TRBV5-1 CASSFVGGNYNEQFF
TRBV28 CATQGMGEAFF
TRBV4-1 CASRKRLSAQDYEQYF
TRBV4-1 CASSQGGGRSTDTQYF
TRBV5-1 CASSLGGVRGPVETQYF
TRBV4-1 CASSQDNRRPAYNEQFF
TRBV7-2 CASRRQGITEAFF
TRBV6-2/TRBV6-3 CASSYFGETQYF
TRBV5-5 CASSLLIAGGRDTQYF
TRBV11-1 CASSLGSPTDGYTF
TRBV6-5 CASTSTGATPEAFF
TRBV11-2 CASSPRTSGRNTGELFF
TRBV10-3 CAAGLQETQYF
TRBV5-1 CASSLAGNPYEQYF
TRBV7-8 CASSLGGQGAAYNEQFF
TRBV7-2 CASSLEGNYYEQYF
TRBV29-1 CSVEEGQTYNEQFF
TRBV7-2 CASSREGVSVRFEIQYF
TRBV12-3/TRBV12-4 CAGGTGVGNEQFF
TRBV5-1 CATKRGVLLAGVQETQYF
TRBV6-5 CASSYRTSPGSTYEQYF
TRBV9 CASSGGGLGGTQYF
TRBV10-3 CATEGAGGQNNEQFF
TRBV4-2 CASRFAAYEQYF
TRBV4-1 CASSQNSGPTGELFF
TRBV5-1 CASSLGLSRQGSTYNEQFF
TRBV12-3/TRBV12-4 CASSLLDSLPAFF
TRBV7-2 CASSPGLAGIWETQYF
TRBV10-3 CAISMFGETQYF
TRBV27 CASSFYPPYRVVGTDTQYF
TRBV10-3 CAISSRDRGNNEQFF
TRBV6-2/TRBV6-3 CASIHFREPSFYRYHQEQFF
TRBV7-6 CASSLNPGTVDTGELFF